What follows are 11 T cell receptor beta chains derived from one specimen sequenced in a study of blood T cell repertoires in COVID-19. The assay was immunoSEQ multiplex PCR, and TCRdb's table has in-frame clones only and misses some. The sample has some 490,000 clones, roughly nine tenths seen once; the top ten hold approximately 8%. Sequencing used PBMCs or T cells enriched from blood (not recorded which). Every receptor here comes from a woman in her sixties who had recovered from COVID-19.

This rearrangement joins TRBV7-2 to TRBJ2-3; 13 nucleotides align to TRBD2. V trimming: 3 bases; J trimming: 5 bases; junction bases outside the gene matches: 2. This CDR3 has 15 residues. Germline V gives CDR1 SGHTA, CDR2 FQGNSA. The chain's CDR3 is CASSLTSGGRDTQYF. In nucleotides, the CDR3 is TGTGCCAGCAGCTTGACTAGCGGGGGGAGAGATACGCAGTATTTT.

The count of this clone is one. The V call is TRBV10-3, the J call TRBJ1-5; D remains unclear. This CDR3 region has 12 residues. With 3 bases removed from V and 6 bases from J, the gap between germline ends came to 6 bases. Per germline, CDR1 ENHRY and CDR2 SYGVKD. CDR3 region: CAISDPSQPQHF. The DNA for the CDR3 is TGTGCCATCAGTGATCCGAGTCAGCCCCAGCATTTT.

This chain connects TRBV20-1 to TRBJ2-7; maybe TRBD2 (6 bases). The ends were cut back, 3 bases at V and 6 bases at J, with 9 bases in the middle. The CDR3 spans 11 residues. In germline, CDR1 is DFQATT, CDR2 SNEGSKA (reference sequence). The CDR3 loop reads CSARAGSEQYV. The DNA for the CDR3 is TGCAGTGCTAGGGCGGGGTCCGAGCAGTACGTC.

The gene calls are TRBV14 and TRBJ1-2; possibly TRBD1 for D (5 bases). Germline V gene sequence: CDR1 SGHDN, CDR2 FVKESK. Trimming took off 1 base at V and 2 bases at J, with 5 bases between the two ends. The CDR3 runs to 13 residues. The CDR3 coding sequence is TGTGCCAGCAGCCAAGCAGGGAACTATGGCTACACCTTC. Its protein product is CASSQAGNYGYTF. The full variable domain, in which reference TRBV14 and TRBJ1-2 provide the parts outside the CDR3, is EAGVTQFPSHSVIEKGQTVTLRCDPISGHDNLYWYRRVMGKEIKFLLHFVKESKQDESGMPNNRFLAERTGGTYSTLKVQPAELEDSGVYFCASSQAGNYGYTFGSGTRLTVV.

The chain carries TRBV30 and TRBJ1-1; D is uncertain. The CDR3 runs to 14 residues. Germline-derived CDR1 and CDR2 are GTSNPN and SVGIG (reference sequence). The ends were cut back, 1 base at V and 1 base at J, with 10 bases in the middle. This CDR3 reads CAWSGYSRNTEAFF. CDR3 nucleotide sequence: TGTGCCTGGAGTGGTTACAGCCGGAACACTGAAGCTTTCTTT.

The genes are TRBV7-4 and TRBJ1-4; tentatively, D is TRBD1 (5 bases). From germline, CDR1 is SGHVT and CDR2 SQSDAQ. This CDR3 is built from 18 residues. V lost 2 bases and J 0 bases, leaving 16 bases between the germline ends. CDR3 sequence reads: CASSLNPGREPTNEKLFF. Here the CDR3 DNA reads TGTGCCAGCAGCTTAAACCCCGGCAGGGAACCAACTAATGAAAAACTGTTTTTT. Variable domain in full (rest from reference TRBV7-4 and TRBJ1-4): GAGVSQSPRYKVAKRGRDVALRCDSISGHVTLYWYRQTLGQGSEVLTYSQSDAQRDKSGRPSGRFSAERPERSVSTLKIQRTEQGDSAVYLCASSLNPGREPTNEKLFFGSGTQLSVL.

The table lists this clone with a few counts. V gene TRBV5-5 combines with J gene TRBJ1-5; 7 positions match TRBD1. The CDR3 contains 13 residues. The trim removed 4 bases at V and 13 bases at J, leaving 11 bases unmatched. Germline CDR1 is SGHKS and CDR2 is YYEKEE (reference sequence). The CDR3 reads CASSETGPGLQHF. The CDR3, as DNA: TGTGCCAGCAGCGAGACAGGGCCCGGATTACAGCATTTT.

The CDR3 region is CASSMTGDPNYGYTF. The CDR3 DNA follows: TGTGCCAGTAGTATGACAGGCGACCCCAACTATGGCTACACCTTC. This chain connects TRBV19 to TRBJ1-2; TRBD1 is a possible D gene (6 bases). Trimming left V 3 bases short and J 2 bases short, with 13 bases between. CDR3 length: 15 amino acids. CDR1 is LNHDA and CDR2 is SQIVND in the germline V gene (reference sequence).

The chain is built from TRBV2 and TRBJ1-4, with D unclear. Germline V gives CDR1 SNHLY, CDR2 FYNNEI. CDR3 length equals 10 residues. V was pared by 8 bases and J by 11 bases, with 9 bases between. CDR3: CASGPGKLFF. The DNA for the CDR3 is TGTGCCAGCGGTCCAGGCAAACTGTTTTTT.

This chain uses TRBV10-3 with TRBJ2-7; TRBD1 matches at 7 bases. Germline V lookup: CDR1 ENHRY, CDR2 SYGVKD. The CDR3 totals 15 residues. V was pared by 2 bases and J by 5 bases, with 9 bases of the junction left unmatched. CDR3 bases: TGTGCCATCAGTGAGACCGACAGGGTCAACCACGAGCAGTACGTC. Its translation: CAISETDRVNHEQYV.

The chain employs TRBV19 and TRBJ1-6; the match to TRBD1 covers 7 bases. Germline V gene sequence: CDR1 LNHDA, CDR2 SQIVND (reference sequence). The CDR3 is 14 residues long. Trimming cost V 5 bases and J 6 bases; bases outside gene matches: 4. CDR3: CASSLGTVNSPLHF. CDR3 coding DNA: TGTGCCAGTAGTCTTGGGACAGTTAATTCACCCCTCCACTTT. The full variable domain, rest sourced from reference TRBV19 and TRBJ1-6, is DGGITQSPKYLFRKEGQNVTLSCEQNLNHDAMYWYRQDPGQGLRLIYYSQIVNDFQKGDIAEGYSVSREKKESFPLTVTSAQKNPTAFYLCASSLGTVNSPLHFGNGTRLTVT.